The next 5 T cell receptor beta chains were all read from a single sample in a study of early T cells in non-severe SARS-CoV-2 infection. TCRdb ran MiXCR on the 5' RACE reads and lists one entry per CDR3 protein. The repertoire holds tens of thousands of distinct CDR3 sequences, roughly an eighth seen once, with 3.5% to 4.5% in the top ten. The material sequenced was whole blood. The source of these receptors is an adult who was a healthcare worker with PCR-confirmed SARS-CoV-2 infection or an uninfected control (not recorded which).

This chain connects TRBV2 to TRBJ2-3; unclear D gene. The CDR3 has 13 residues. The ends were cut back, 6 bases at V and 0 bases at J, with 7 bases in the middle. CDR1 SNHLY and CDR2 FYNNEI come from the germline V gene. The CDR3 nucleotides read TGTGCCAGCAGGGATGGTAGCACAGATACGCAGTATTTT. Protein: CASRDGSTDTQYF.

V is TRBV6-1 and J is TRBJ2-2; D is ambiguous. From germline, CDR1 is MNHNS and CDR2 SASEGT. The CDR3 has 14 amino acids. V dropped 2 bases and J dropped 6 bases, with 10 bases sitting between them. CDR3 protein: CASSEYWVAGELFF. The CDR3 DNA follows: TGTGCCAGCAGTGAATATTGGGTTGCCGGGGAGCTGTTTTTT.

The CDR3 loop reads CASSFTGTANTEAFF. CDR3 sequence (DNA): TGCGCCAGCAGCTTTACCGGGACAGCTAACACTGAAGCTTTCTTT. The chain links TRBV5-1 to TRBJ1-1, with TRBD1 identical over 7 bases. V dropped 2 bases and J dropped 2; count of bases not matched to a gene: 6. This CDR3 spans 15 amino acids. CDR1 is SGHRS and CDR2 is YFSETQ in the germline V gene. Drawing the rest from reference TRBV5-1 and TRBJ1-1, the complete variable domain is KAGVTQTPRYLIKTRGQQVTLSCSPISGHRSVSWYQQTPGQGLQFLFEYFSETQRNKGNFPGRFSGRQFSNSRSEMNVSTLELGDSALYLCASSFTGTANTEAFFGQGTRLTVV.

In this sample, this clonotype turned up a few times. The V call is TRBV5-1, the J call TRBJ2-1, with 9 bases identical to TRBD2. Germline-derived CDR1 and CDR2 are SGHRS and YFSETQ. The CDR3 has 14 amino acids. V lost 2 bases, J lost 8 bases, and 5 bases stayed unmatched. CDR3 protein: CASSLAGGRDEQFF. CDR3 coding DNA: TGCGCCAGCAGCTTAGCGGGAGGCCGCGATGAGCAGTTCTTC.

The chain is built from TRBV4-1 and TRBJ2-1; D is tentatively TRBD1 or TRBD2 (7 bases each). Per the germline V gene, CDR1 is MGHRA and CDR2 is YSYEKL. The CDR3 has 18 amino acids. V was cut by 4 bases and J by 7 bases, with 26 bases left in between. CDR3 sequence (DNA): TGCGCCAGCAGCCGGGGACAGAGATCCCAGCGGGGTGTAAATGAGCAGTTCTTC. Protein: CASSRGQRSQRGVNEQFF.